The rows below give T cell receptor beta chains drawn from one sample of a study of T cell repertoires in cytomegalovirus infection. TCRdb analysed the reads with MiXCR anew, one entry per CDR3 protein. The table shows approximately 250,000 distinct CDR3 sequences, with 9.1% occurring only once. Sequenced: PBMCs. The receptors come from a human donor in good health (CMV status not recorded). Some clones in this sample may be carry-over from other donors' samples. The CDR3 runs from the conserved cysteine through the conserved F or W. A D gene is named only where the DNA matches it firmly. Clone size is stated in some rows and not others, as once, few, many or a class when expanded.

j_gene: TRBJ1-1
len: 14
v_gene: TRBV19
d_gene: NA
abundance: NA
CDR3aa: CASSNVGGGTEAFF
CDR3nt: TGTGCCAGTAGTAACGTTGGGGGAGGCACTGAAGCTTTCTTT

j_gene: TRBJ2-7
len: 15
v_gene: TRBV6-2/TRBV6-3
d_gene: NA
abundance: NA
CDR3aa: CASSYPGPASYEQYF
CDR3nt: TGTGCCAGCAGTTACCCCGGACCGGCGTCCTACGAGCAGTACTTC

j_gene: TRBJ1-1
len: 19
v_gene: TRBV12-5
d_gene: TRBD1
abundance: few
CDR3aa: CASGMGQGAGWWMNTEAFF
CDR3nt: TGTGCTAGTGGTATGGGACAGGGGGCCGGCTGGTGGATGAACACTGAAGCTTTCTTT

j_gene: TRBJ2-1
len: 14
v_gene: TRBV7-2
d_gene: NA
abundance: many
CDR3aa: CASSLDRTQNEQFF
CDR3nt: TGTGCCAGCAGCTTAGATAGGACTCAAAATGAGCAGTTCTTC

j_gene: TRBJ2-7
len: 14
v_gene: TRBV28
d_gene: NA
abundance: NA
CDR3aa: CASSDRRGTYEQYF
CDR3nt: TGTGCCAGCAGTGACCGTAGGGGGACCTACGAGCAGTACTTC

j_gene: TRBJ2-7
len: 15
v_gene: TRBV11-2
d_gene: TRBD1
abundance: few
CDR3aa: CASTTPGQGSHEQYF
CDR3nt: TGTGCCAGCACCACCCCGGGACAGGGTAGTCACGAGCAGTACTTC

j_gene: TRBJ1-2
len: 14
v_gene: TRBV28
d_gene: NA
abundance: NA
CDR3aa: CASSSGGKFYGYTF
CDR3nt: TGTGCCAGCAGTTCCGGGGGCAAGTTTTATGGCTACACCTTC

j_gene: TRBJ2-5
len: 16
v_gene: TRBV7-2
d_gene: TRBD2
abundance: many
CDR3aa: CASSYLAGGRGETQYF
CDR3nt: TGTGCCAGCAGCTACCTAGCGGGAGGGCGGGGCGAGACCCAGTACTTC

j_gene: TRBJ2-7
len: 15
v_gene: TRBV27
d_gene: NA
abundance: few
CDR3aa: CASRPGTGFSYEQYF
CDR3nt: TGTGCCAGCAGACCTGGGACGGGTTTCTCCTACGAGCAGTACTTC

j_gene: TRBJ2-7
len: 16
v_gene: TRBV27
d_gene: NA
abundance: many
CDR3aa: CASSLGPGVVGREQYF
CDR3nt: TGTGCCAGCAGCTTAGGCCCAGGGGTAGTCGGGCGCGAGCAGTACTTC

j_gene: TRBJ2-5
len: 14
v_gene: TRBV6-5
d_gene: NA
abundance: many
CDR3aa: CASSYSRLQETQYF
CDR3nt: TGTGCCAGCAGTTACTCGCGGTTACAAGAGACCCAGTACTTC

j_gene: TRBJ1-4
len: 13
v_gene: TRBV14
d_gene: NA
abundance: few
CDR3aa: CASSPSGVPKIDF
CDR3nt: TGTGCCAGCAGCCCCTCGGGGGTCCCTAAGATCGATTTT

j_gene: TRBJ2-5
len: 15
v_gene: TRBV6-2/TRBV6-3
d_gene: NA
abundance: NA
CDR3aa: CASSLSGTSQETQYF
CDR3nt: TGTGCCAGCAGTCTCTCAGGGACATCTCAAGAGACCCAGTACTTC

j_gene: TRBJ1-1
len: 17
v_gene: TRBV7-9
d_gene: TRBD1
abundance: many
CDR3aa: CASSLPTQGGSNTEAFF
CDR3nt: TGTGCCAGCAGCTTACCCACACAGGGGGGATCGAACACTGAAGCTTTCTTT

j_gene: TRBJ2-1
len: 16
v_gene: TRBV11-2
d_gene: TRBD2
abundance: many
CDR3aa: CASRSTGTSPYNEQFF
CDR3nt: TGTGCCAGCAGATCCACCGGGACTAGTCCATACAATGAGCAGTTCTTC

j_gene: TRBJ2-1
len: 12
v_gene: TRBV12-3/TRBV12-4
d_gene: NA
abundance: many
CDR3aa: CASSLGSTEQFF
CDR3nt: TGTGCCAGCAGTTTAGGGTCGACTGAGCAGTTCTTC

j_gene: TRBJ2-1
len: 16
v_gene: TRBV6-6
d_gene: TRBD2
abundance: many
CDR3aa: CASSYRAGGRINEQFF
CDR3nt: TGTGCCAGCAGTTACCGAGCGGGGGGGAGAATCAATGAGCAGTTCTTC

j_gene: TRBJ1-6
len: 12
v_gene: TRBV13
d_gene: NA
abundance: NA
CDR3aa: CASSSQESPLHF
CDR3nt: TGTGCCAGCAGCTCCCAGGAATCACCCCTCCACTTT

j_gene: TRBJ2-7
len: 13
v_gene: TRBV30
d_gene: NA
abundance: NA
CDR3aa: CAWSLTVLGEQYF
CDR3nt: TGTGCCTGGAGCTTGACAGTCCTAGGGGAGCAGTACTTC

j_gene: TRBJ2-3
len: 15
v_gene: TRBV28
d_gene: NA
abundance: NA
CDR3aa: CASSSPTPGVDTQYF
CDR3nt: TGTGCCAGCAGCTCCCCGACTCCGGGGGTAGATACGCAGTATTTT

j_gene: TRBJ2-7
len: 14
v_gene: TRBV6-6
d_gene: NA
abundance: NA
CDR3aa: CASSPIQTGGEQYF
CDR3nt: TGTGCCAGCAGTCCAATTCAGACAGGTGGCGAGCAGTACTTC

j_gene: TRBJ2-1
len: 14
v_gene: TRBV5-1
d_gene: NA
abundance: NA
CDR3aa: CASSPLVTNNEQFF
CDR3nt: TGCGCCAGCAGCCCCCTTGTGACAAACAATGAGCAGTTCTTC

j_gene: TRBJ2-7
len: 13
v_gene: TRBV5-8
d_gene: NA
abundance: many
CDR3aa: CASSLGPDYEQYF
CDR3nt: TGTGCCAGCAGCTTGGGGCCTGATTACGAGCAGTACTTC

j_gene: TRBJ2-3
len: 15
v_gene: TRBV9
d_gene: NA
abundance: NA
CDR3aa: CASSVEVNVVDTQYF
CDR3nt: TGTGCCAGCAGCGTAGAGGTAAACGTGGTGGATACGCAGTATTTT

j_gene: TRBJ1-1
len: 14
v_gene: TRBV6-1
d_gene: NA
abundance: few
CDR3aa: CASSGDSGLTEAFF
CDR3nt: TGTGCCAGCAGTGGTGACAGCGGACTCACTGAAGCTTTCTTT

j_gene: TRBJ2-3
len: 15
v_gene: TRBV7-3
d_gene: NA
abundance: many
CDR3aa: CASSLNSVSTDTQYF
CDR3nt: TGTGCCAGCAGCTTGAATTCCGTTAGCACAGATACGCAGTATTTT

j_gene: TRBJ1-3
len: 15
v_gene: TRBV10-2
d_gene: NA
abundance: many
CDR3aa: CATREDRSSGNTIYF
CDR3nt: TGCGCCACCAGGGAGGACAGAAGCTCTGGAAACACCATATATTTT

j_gene: TRBJ2-2
len: 12
v_gene: TRBV3-1
d_gene: NA
abundance: many
CDR3aa: CASSQEDRELFF
CDR3nt: TGTGCCAGCAGCCAAGAAGACCGGGAGCTGTTTTTT

j_gene: TRBJ2-1
len: 14
v_gene: TRBV6-2/TRBV6-3
d_gene: TRBD2
abundance: many
CDR3aa: CAISIAGISGEQFF
CDR3nt: TGTGCCATCTCCATAGCGGGGATATCCGGTGAGCAGTTCTTC

j_gene: TRBJ2-5
len: 14
v_gene: TRBV5-1
d_gene: NA
abundance: few
CDR3aa: CASSPRTDQETQYF
CDR3nt: TGCGCCAGCAGCCCCAGGACAGATCAAGAGACCCAGTACTTC

j_gene: TRBJ2-7
len: 15
v_gene: TRBV7-2
d_gene: TRBD2
abundance: NA
CDR3aa: CASSLEFGRSNEQYF
CDR3nt: TGTGCCAGCAGCTTAGAATTCGGGAGGAGTAACGAGCAGTACTTC

j_gene: TRBJ2-1
len: 18
v_gene: TRBV14
d_gene: TRBD2
abundance: many
CDR3aa: CASSQSRGLAGSYNEQFF
CDR3nt: TGTGCCAGCAGCCAATCTCGGGGACTAGCGGGTTCCTACAATGAGCAGTTCTTC

j_gene: TRBJ2-3
len: 17
v_gene: TRBV7-2
d_gene: NA
abundance: many
CDR3aa: CASSLAGRKTSTDTQYF
CDR3nt: TGTGCCAGCAGCTTAGCGGGCAGGAAAACTAGCACAGATACGCAGTATTTT

j_gene: TRBJ1-3
len: 15
v_gene: TRBV7-2
d_gene: NA
abundance: many
CDR3aa: CASSLDNRSGNTIYF
CDR3nt: TGTGCCAGCAGCTTAGATAACAGGTCTGGAAACACCATATATTTT

j_gene: TRBJ1-1
len: 12
v_gene: TRBV20-1
d_gene: NA
abundance: few
CDR3aa: CSARGPRPEAFF
CDR3nt: TGCAGTGCTAGGGGTCCACGCCCTGAAGCTTTCTTT

j_gene: TRBJ2-7
len: 15
v_gene: TRBV5-3
d_gene: NA
abundance: NA
CDR3aa: CASSYSGTPSHEQYF
CDR3nt: TGTGCCAGCAGCTATTCCGGGACACCGAGCCACGAGCAGTACTTC

j_gene: TRBJ1-1
len: 17
v_gene: TRBV12-3/TRBV12-4
d_gene: NA
abundance: NA
CDR3aa: CASSLEWAGQVNTEAFF
CDR3nt: TGTGCCAGCAGTTTAGAGTGGGCAGGGCAAGTGAACACTGAAGCTTTCTTT

j_gene: TRBJ2-7
len: 15
v_gene: TRBV7-8
d_gene: TRBD2
abundance: NA
CDR3aa: CASSLGGLVLYEQYF
CDR3nt: TGTGCCAGCAGCTTAGGGGGACTAGTTCTATACGAGCAGTACTTC

j_gene: TRBJ2-3
len: 15
v_gene: TRBV20-1
d_gene: NA
abundance: few
CDR3aa: CSARDPSGRVDTQYF
CDR3nt: TGCAGTGCTAGAGATCCCTCCGGTAGGGTAGATACGCAGTATTTT

j_gene: TRBJ2-1
len: 15
v_gene: TRBV19
d_gene: NA
abundance: many
CDR3aa: CASSIGRTNSNEQFF
CDR3nt: TGTGCCAGTAGTATAGGTCGGACTAACTCCAATGAGCAGTTCTTC

j_gene: TRBJ1-3
len: 14
v_gene: TRBV28
d_gene: TRBD1
abundance: many
CDR3aa: CASSLRDRGGTIYF
CDR3nt: TGTGCCAGCAGTCTCCGGGACAGGGGAGGGACCATATATTTT

j_gene: TRBJ2-7
len: 14
v_gene: TRBV6-2/TRBV6-3
d_gene: NA
abundance: many
CDR3aa: CASRDPRPTYEQYF
CDR3nt: TGTGCCAGCAGAGATCCACGGCCAACCTACGAGCAGTACTTC

j_gene: TRBJ2-5
len: 14
v_gene: TRBV12-3/TRBV12-4
d_gene: TRBD1
abundance: many
CDR3aa: CASSLGTVWETQYF
CDR3nt: TGTGCCAGCAGTCTCGGGACAGTCTGGGAGACCCAGTACTTC

j_gene: TRBJ2-2
len: 16
v_gene: TRBV27
d_gene: TRBD1
abundance: many
CDR3aa: CASSNTPGGNTGELFF
CDR3nt: TGTGCCAGCAGTAACACTCCAGGGGGCAATACCGGGGAGCTGTTTTTT

j_gene: TRBJ1-6
len: 14
v_gene: TRBV7-6
d_gene: TRBD1
abundance: many
CDR3aa: CASSPGQVNSPLHF
CDR3nt: TGTGCCAGCAGCCCCGGACAGGTCAATTCACCCCTCCACTTT

j_gene: TRBJ2-3
len: 15
v_gene: TRBV28
d_gene: TRBD2
abundance: NA
CDR3aa: CASSPQAGVNLTQYF
CDR3nt: TGTGCCAGCAGCCCGCAGGCGGGAGTCAACCTTACGCAGTATTTT

j_gene: TRBJ2-3
len: 14
v_gene: TRBV20-1
d_gene: TRBD2
abundance: few
CDR3aa: CSARASGYTDTQYF
CDR3nt: TGCAGTGCTAGAGCTAGCGGGTACACAGATACGCAGTATTTT

j_gene: TRBJ1-1
len: 12
v_gene: TRBV6-2/TRBV6-3
d_gene: NA
abundance: few
CDR3aa: CASSRENTEAFF
CDR3nt: TGTGCCAGCAGTCGGGAGAACACTGAAGCTTTCTTT

j_gene: TRBJ2-5
len: 15
v_gene: TRBV5-1
d_gene: NA
abundance: many
CDR3aa: CASSLAGTEKETQYF
CDR3nt: TGCGCCAGCAGCTTGGCCGGGACGGAAAAAGAGACCCAGTACTTC

j_gene: TRBJ1-1
len: 14
v_gene: TRBV5-1
d_gene: NA
abundance: NA
CDR3aa: CASRLGGQIAEAFF
CDR3nt: TGCGCCAGCCGCTTGGGAGGGCAAATCGCTGAAGCTTTCTTT

j_gene: TRBJ2-1
len: 16
v_gene: TRBV24-1
d_gene: NA
abundance: few
CDR3aa: CATSDPRAGPYNEQFF
CDR3nt: TGTGCCACCAGTGATCCACGGGCGGGACCTTACAATGAGCAGTTCTTC

j_gene: TRBJ2-4
len: 14
v_gene: TRBV19
d_gene: NA
abundance: NA
CDR3aa: CASRTDLAGRIQYF
CDR3nt: TGTGCCAGTCGGACAGACCTAGCCGGGCGCATTCAGTACTTC

j_gene: TRBJ2-5
len: 16
v_gene: TRBV28
d_gene: TRBD1
abundance: few
CDR3aa: CASSPPTGLGRETQYF
CDR3nt: TGTGCCAGCAGTCCCCCGACAGGGCTTGGACGGGAGACCCAGTACTTC